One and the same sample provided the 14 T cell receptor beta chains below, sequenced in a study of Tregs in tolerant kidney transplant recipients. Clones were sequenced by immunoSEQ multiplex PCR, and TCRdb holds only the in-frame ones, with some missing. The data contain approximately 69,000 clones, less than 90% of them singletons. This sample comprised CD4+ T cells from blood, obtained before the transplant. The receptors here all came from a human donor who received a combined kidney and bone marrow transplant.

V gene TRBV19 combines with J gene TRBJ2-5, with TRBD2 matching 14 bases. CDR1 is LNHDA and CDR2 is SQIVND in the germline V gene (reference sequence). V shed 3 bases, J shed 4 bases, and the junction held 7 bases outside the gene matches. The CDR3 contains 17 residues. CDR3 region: CASSMGRTSGRRETQYF. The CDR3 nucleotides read TGTGCCAGTAGTATGGGCAGGACTAGCGGGAGGAGAGAGACCCAGTACTTC.

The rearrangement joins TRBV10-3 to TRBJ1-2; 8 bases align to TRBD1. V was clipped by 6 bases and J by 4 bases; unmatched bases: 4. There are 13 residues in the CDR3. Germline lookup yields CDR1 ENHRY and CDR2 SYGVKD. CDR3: CAIRGQEVYGYTF. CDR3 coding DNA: TGTGCCATCAGGGGACAGGAGGTCTATGGCTACACCTTC.

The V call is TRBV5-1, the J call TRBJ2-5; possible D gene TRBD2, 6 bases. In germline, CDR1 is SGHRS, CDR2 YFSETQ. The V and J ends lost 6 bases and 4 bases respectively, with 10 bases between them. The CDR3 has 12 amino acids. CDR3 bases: TGCGCCAGCAAGGAGGGCCGAGAGACCCAGTACTTC. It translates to CASKEGRETQYF. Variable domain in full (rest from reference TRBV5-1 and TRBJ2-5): KAGVTQTPRYLIKTRGQQVTLSCSPISGHRSVSWYQQTPGQGLQFLFEYFSETQRNKGNFPGRFSGRQFSNSRSEMNVSTLELGDSALYLCASKEGRETQYFGPGTRLLVL.

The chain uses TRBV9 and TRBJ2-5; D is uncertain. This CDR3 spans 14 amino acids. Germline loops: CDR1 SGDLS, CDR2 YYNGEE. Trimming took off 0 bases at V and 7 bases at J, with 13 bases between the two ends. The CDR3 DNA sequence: TGTGCCAGCAGCGTAGACCAGGCTTCAGGGACCCAGTACTTC. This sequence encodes CASSVDQASGTQYF.

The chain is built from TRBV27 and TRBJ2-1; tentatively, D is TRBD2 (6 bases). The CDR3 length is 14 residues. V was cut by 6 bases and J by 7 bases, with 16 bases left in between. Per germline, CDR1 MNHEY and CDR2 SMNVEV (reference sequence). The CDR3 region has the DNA TGTGCCAGCAGCTCGGGACTCCTAGCGAATGAGCAGTTCTTC. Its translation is CASSSGLLANEQFF.

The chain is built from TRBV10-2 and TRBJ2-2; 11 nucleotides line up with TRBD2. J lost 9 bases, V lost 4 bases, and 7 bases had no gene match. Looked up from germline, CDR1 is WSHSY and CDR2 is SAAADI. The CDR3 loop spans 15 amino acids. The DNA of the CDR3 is TGCGCCAGCAGTGGGATAGCGGGAGGGCCTAGGGAGCTGTTTTTT. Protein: CASSGIAGGPRELFF.

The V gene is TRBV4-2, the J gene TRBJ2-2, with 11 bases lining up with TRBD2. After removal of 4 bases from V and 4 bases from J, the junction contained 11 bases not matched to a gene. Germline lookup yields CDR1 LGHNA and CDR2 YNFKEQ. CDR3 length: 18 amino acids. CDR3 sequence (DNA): TGTGCCAGCAGCCTCCTAGGGGGTAGCGGGAGGGCCACCGGGGAGCTGTTTTTT. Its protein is CASSLLGGSGRATGELFF.

Here the CDR3 DNA reads TGTGCCAGCGCCCCCCAAGGAGTCAGCTCCTACAATGAGCAGTTCTTC. Its translation: CASAPQGVSSYNEQFF. The V and J genes are TRBV7-6 and TRBJ2-1; D unresolved. Per the germline V gene, CDR1 is SGHVS and CDR2 is FNYEAQ. Trimming took 8 bases from V and 0 from J, leaving 17 bases between them. The CDR3 covers 16 residues.

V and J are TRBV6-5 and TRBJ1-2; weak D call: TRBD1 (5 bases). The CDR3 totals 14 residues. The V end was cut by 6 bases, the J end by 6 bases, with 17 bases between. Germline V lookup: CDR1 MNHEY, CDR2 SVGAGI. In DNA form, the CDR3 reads TGTGCCAGCAGAACGGGACTCTTGTCCCATGGCTACACCTTC. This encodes CASRTGLLSHGYTF.

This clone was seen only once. CDR3 sequence (DNA): TGTGCCAGCAGCCCGTTGAACACTGAAGCTTTCTTT. Translating it yields CASSPLNTEAFF. The rearrangement uses TRBV9 and TRBJ1-1; unclear D gene. The CDR3 extends over 12 amino acids. V gave up 4 bases and J gave up 0 bases, with 4 bases separating them. CDR1 is SGDLS, CDR2 YYNGEE, per germline. Supplemented by reference TRBV9 and TRBJ1-1, the full variable domain reads DSGVTQTPKHLITATGQRVTLRCSPRSGDLSVYWYQQSLDQGLQFLIQYYNGEERAKGNILERFSAQQFPDLHSELNLSSLELGDSALYFCASSPLNTEAFFGQGTRLTVV.

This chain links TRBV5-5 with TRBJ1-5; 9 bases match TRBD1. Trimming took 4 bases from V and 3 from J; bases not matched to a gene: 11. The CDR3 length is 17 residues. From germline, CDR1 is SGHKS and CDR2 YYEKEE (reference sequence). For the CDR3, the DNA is TGTGCCAGCAGCGGGACAGGGCCCCGGAATTTCAATCAGCCCCAGCATTTT. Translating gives CASSGTGPRNFNQPQHF.

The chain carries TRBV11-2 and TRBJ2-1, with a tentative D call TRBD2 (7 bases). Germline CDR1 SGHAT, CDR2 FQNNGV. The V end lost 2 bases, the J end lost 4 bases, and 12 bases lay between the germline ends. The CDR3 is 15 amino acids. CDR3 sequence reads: CASSLSAGAYNEQFF. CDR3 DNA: TGTGCCAGCAGCTTAAGCGCGGGGGCTTACAATGAGCAGTTCTTC.

In DNA form, the CDR3 reads TGTGCCAGCAGCTTGGATGGACTAGCGGGATCCTACAATGAGCAGTTCTTC. Amino acid sequence: CASSLDGLAGSYNEQFF. The V and J genes are TRBV5-4 and TRBJ2-1, with TRBD2 matching 12 bases. The CDR3 length is 17 residues. J lost 1 base, V lost 0 bases, and 2 bases had no gene match. CDR1 is SGHNT, CDR2 YYREEE, per germline (reference sequence).

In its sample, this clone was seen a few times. The CDR3 is CASSFSGSESTDTQYF. DNA for the CDR3: TGTGCCAGCAGCTTTAGCGGGAGCGAAAGCACAGATACGCAGTATTTT. The gene calls are TRBV7-6 and TRBJ2-3; 9 bases line up with TRBD2. CDR1 SGHVS and CDR2 FNYEAQ come from the germline V gene. This CDR3 spans 16 amino acids. The V gene end was trimmed by 3 bases and the J gene end by 0 bases; junction bases not matched to a gene: 4.